Presented here are 30 T cell receptor beta chains from one specimen sequenced in a study of blood T cells in healthy people across ages. Using a J-beta primer mix together with a sample-barcoded 5' primer, a second PCR was run for roughly 6 to 12 cycles. Via MiXCR, TCRdb re-called the 5' RACE reads, giving one row per CDR3 protein. Here the sample spans 700,000 to 1,000,000 distinct CDR3 sequences, approximately 48% being singletons. Input material: blood. All receptors come from a man aged 60-69 years in good health.

The chain carries TRBV12-3 or TRBV12-4 and TRBJ2-7; no clear D. This CDR3 has 12 residues. Trimming took 0 bases from V and 9 from J, leaving 9 bases between them. CDR3 DNA sequence: TGTGCCAGCAGTTTAGCGCAAGGCCGGCAGTACTTC. Encoded protein: CASSLAQGRQYF.

In this sample, this clonotype turned up once. The V gene is TRBV15, the J gene TRBJ2-6; 7 bases align to TRBD2. J was trimmed by 4 bases and V by 8 bases; bases with no gene match: 2. CDR3 length: 13 amino acids. The germline V gene encodes CDR1 LNHNV and CDR2 YYDKDF (reference sequence). The CDR3 reads CATGGDGANVLTF. The CDR3 nucleotides read TGTGCCACCGGGGGGGACGGGGCCAACGTCCTGACTTTC.

On this clonotype itself: An end of the junction does not agree with germline; a read error may underlie this. This rearrangement joins TRBV18 to TRBJ2-3; no definite D call. The CDR3 totals 14 residues. Germline V gene sequence: CDR1 KGHSH, CDR2 LQKENI. Here the CDR3 DNA reads TGTGCCGGCTCACCCGAGGACCAGATTGATACGCAGTATTTT. The encoded protein is CAGSPEDQIDTQYF.

V and J are TRBV7-2 and TRBJ2-1; 9 positions match TRBD2. Trimming at V came to 5 bases and at J to 4 bases, leaving 6 bases not matched to a gene. Germline V CDR1 and CDR2: SGHTA, FQGNSA. The CDR3 is 15 residues long. This chain's CDR3 is CASSHTSGRYNEQFF. The CDR3 nucleotides are TGTGCCAGCAGCCATACTAGCGGGCGTTACAATGAGCAGTTCTTC.

A few counts support this clonotype. The rearrangement uses TRBV6-2 or TRBV6-3 and TRBJ2-2; TRBD2 matches 10 bases. Germline V gene sequence: CDR1 MNHEY, CDR2 SVGEGT. The CDR3 extends over 17 amino acids. With V trimmed by 7 bases and J by 2 bases, 10 bases remained unmatched. CDR3 DNA: TGTGCCAGCACCACGACCCTACTAGCGGGAAACACCGGGGAGCTGTTTTTT. Encoded protein: CASTTTLLAGNTGELFF.

The chain links TRBV11-2 to TRBJ2-1; 9 bases fit TRBD2. From germline, CDR1 is SGHAT and CDR2 FQNNGV. This CDR3 comprises 17 residues. V lost 1 base, J lost 8 bases, and 12 bases stayed unmatched. CDR3 residues: CASSLAPGRGGIDEQFF. Here the CDR3 DNA reads TGTGCCAGCAGCTTAGCCCCTGGGCGGGGGGGCATCGATGAGCAGTTCTTC.

Concerning this clonotype itself: This could be a read error, since a much larger clone is one nucleotide away. This rearrangement joins TRBV16 to TRBJ1-5, with D perhaps matching TRBD1 (5 bases). The CDR3 consists of 14 residues. Germline CDR1 KGHSY, CDR2 FQNENV. The CDR3 bases are TGTGCCAGCAGCTCGGGACGGGCCTTGGGGCCCAAGCATTTT. It codes for CASSSGRALGPKHF.

V gene TRBV10-1 combines with J gene TRBJ2-3; 7 bases are a match to TRBD1. Germline loops: CDR1 WNHNN, CDR2 SYGVQD (reference sequence). Losses at the gene ends were 4 bases for V and 0 bases for J; bases not matched to a gene: 4. The CDR3 runs to 15 residues. The CDR3 bases are TGCGCCAGCAGTGGAAAGACAGGGAGCACAGATACGCAGTATTTT. The encoded protein is CASSGKTGSTDTQYF.

The chain has TRBV6-2 or TRBV6-3 and TRBJ1-1; 9 bases are a match to TRBD1. With V trimmed by 0 bases and J by 5 bases, 10 bases remained unmatched. This CDR3 region has 17 residues. Germline CDR1 MNHEY, CDR2 SVGEGT. The CDR3 protein is CASSYSGQGGRRTEAFF. The CDR3 bases are TGTGCCAGCAGTTACTCGGGACAGGGAGGGCGGCGGACTGAAGCTTTCTTT.

This chain joins TRBV29-1 and TRBJ2-7, with D perhaps TRBD1 (6 bases). CDR1 is SQVTM, CDR2 ANQGSEA, per germline. The CDR3 is 12 amino acids. The CDR3 is CGAEWDNYEQYF. The CDR3 DNA sequence: TGCGGCGCTGAATGGGACAACTACGAGCAGTACTTC.

This chain uses TRBV25-1 with TRBJ1-5, with a possible D match to TRBD1 (5 bases). This CDR3 is 14 amino acids long. Germline V CDR1 and CDR2: MGHDK, SYGVNS. The DNA for the CDR3 is TGTGTCGGGGGGTACCCCCTTTTCCATCAGCCCCAGCATTTT. As protein: CVGGYPLFHQPQHF.

Of note for this clonotype: A read error may explain this, as a much larger clone is one base away. The chain has TRBV7-2 and TRBJ2-7; D ambiguous. The germline gives CDR1 SGHTA, CDR2 FQGNSA. The CDR3 contains 12 residues. The V gene lost 2 bases and the J gene lost 3 bases, with 5 bases spanning the gap. Here the CDR3 DNA reads TGTGCCAGCAGCTTAACCAACTACGAGCAGTACTTC. Its protein is CASSLTNYEQYF. The whole variable domain, remainder taken from reference TRBV7-2 and TRBJ2-7, is GAGVSQSPSNKVTEKGKDVELRCDPISGHTALYWYRQSLGQGLEFLIYFQGNSAPDKSGLPSDRFSAERTGGSVSTLTIQRTQQEDSAVYLCASSLTNYEQYFGPGTRLTVT.

The chain combines TRBV5-1 with TRBJ1-6; the D is unclear. Germline lookup yields CDR1 SGHRS and CDR2 YFSETQ. This CDR3 region has 15 residues. V lost 3 bases, J lost 7 bases, and 14 bases lay in between. DNA for the CDR3: TGCGCCAGCAGCTCCGCCCTGACCAAGAATTCACCCCTCCACTTT. Amino acid sequence: CASSSALTKNSPLHF.

This clonotype was seen a handful of times. The CDR3 loop is CATSNGQGDTDTQYF. The CDR3 nucleotides read TGTGCCACCAGCAACGGGCAGGGCGACACAGATACGCAGTATTTT. The chain is built from TRBV15 and TRBJ2-3, with TRBD1 as a possible D gene (5 bases). CDR1 is LNHNV, CDR2 YYDKDF, per germline (reference sequence). This CDR3 spans 15 amino acids. Deletions cut 4 bases from V and 2 bases from J, with 13 bases between.

This clonotype has ten or more counts. The chain has TRBV5-1 and TRBJ2-5; D uncertain. CDR1 is SGHRS, CDR2 YFSETQ, per germline. The CDR3 runs to 16 residues. Trimming removed 0 bases from V and 0 bases from J, with 12 bases in between. This chain's CDR3 is CASSLVGDLNQETQYF. In DNA form, the CDR3 reads TGCGCCAGCAGCTTGGTGGGCGACCTGAACCAAGAGACCCAGTACTTC.

The chain couples TRBV7-8 to TRBJ2-3; possibly TRBD1 for D (6 bases). Trimming removed 1 base from V and 5 bases from J, with 19 bases in between. Looked up from germline, CDR1 is SGHVS and CDR2 is FQNEAQ. This CDR3 spans 17 amino acids. CDR3 nucleotide sequence: TGTGCCAGCAGCTTAGTCCTGACAGGAGACCCTCGAGATACGCAGTATTTT. Encoded protein: CASSLVLTGDPRDTQYF.

The chain recombines TRBV12-3 or TRBV12-4 with TRBJ1-1; 7 nucleotides agree with TRBD1. The J segment lost 3 bases and the V segment lost 5 bases, leaving 6 bases of the junction unmatched. This CDR3 spans 14 amino acids. The chain's CDR3 is CASSMTGQYTEAFF. CDR3 DNA sequence: TGTGCCAGCAGTATGACAGGGCAGTACACTGAAGCTTTCTTT.

This clonotype was seen more than once but under ten times. The V gene is TRBV11-2, the J gene TRBJ2-3; the D is unclear. From germline, CDR1 is SGHAT and CDR2 FQNNGV. Trimming took 8 bases from V and 6 from J, leaving 9 bases between them. CDR3 size: 11 residues. The CDR3 sequence is CASGREDTQYF. The CDR3, as DNA: TGTGCCAGCGGCCGAGAGGATACGCAGTATTTT. Variable domain in full (rest from reference TRBV11-2 and TRBJ2-3): EAGVAQSPRYKIIEKRQSVAFWCNPISGHATLYWYQQILGQGPKLLIQFQNNGVVDDSQLPKDRFSAERLKGVDSTLKIQPAKLEDSAVYLCASGREDTQYFGPGTRLTVL.

This clonotype was counted at least ten times. Possible read error: a much larger clone is one base away. CDR3 bases: TGTGCCAGCAGCGAGGGACGCGGGGAAGCCTACGAGCAGTACTTC. It translates to CASSEGRGEAYEQYF. This chain uses TRBV7-2 with TRBJ2-7, with D maybe TRBD2 (6 bases). V was shortened by 5 bases and J by 2 bases, with 16 bases between the two germline ends. This CDR3 is 15 amino acids long. Germline V gene sequence: CDR1 SGHTA, CDR2 FQGNSA.

This clonotype was counted a few times. This chain links TRBV2 with TRBJ2-1; possibly TRBD2 for D (5 bases). Germline-derived CDR1 and CDR2 are SNHLY and FYNNEI. With 4 bases removed from V and 9 bases from J, the gap between germline ends came to 10 bases. The CDR3 totals 12 residues. In nucleotides, the CDR3 is TGTGCCAGCAGTGGGCTAGCTATTGAGCAGTTCTTC. Protein product: CASSGLAIEQFF.

This clonotype was seen repeatedly, ten times or more. The chain recombines TRBV4-3 with TRBJ2-5, with 8 bases aligning to TRBD2. Per the germline V gene, CDR1 is LGHNA and CDR2 is YSLEER. The length of the CDR3 is 15 residues. J was trimmed by 7 bases and V by 0 bases; bases with no gene match: 7. In nucleotides, the CDR3 is TGCGCCAGCAGCCAAGATCTGACTAGCGTTGGGACCCAGTACTTC. The encoded protein is CASSQDLTSVGTQYF.

Only a few counts were recorded for this clonotype. The chain links TRBV5-5 to TRBJ2-1, with 9 bases aligning to TRBD1. This CDR3 is built from 15 residues. CDR1 is SGHKS and CDR2 is YYEKEE in the germline V gene (reference sequence). V lost 4 bases to trimming and J lost 8 bases; unmatched junction nucleotides: 10. The CDR3 region is CASSPGTGPHDEQFF. CDR3 nucleotides: TGTGCCAGCAGCCCAGGGACAGGGCCACATGATGAGCAGTTCTTC.

This clonotype showed up just once. The chain has TRBV12-3 or TRBV12-4 and TRBJ2-7; maybe TRBD2 (5 bases). The length of the CDR3 is 16 residues. V lost 8 bases, J lost 0 bases, and 20 bases lay in between. CDR3 loop: CASGSGEQSGSYEQYF. The CDR3 DNA is TGTGCCAGCGGTTCCGGGGAACAGTCAGGCTCCTACGAGCAGTACTTC.

The V call is TRBV6-1, the J call TRBJ1-1; D unresolved. V dropped 7 bases and J dropped 1 base, with 10 bases sitting between them. Germline-derived CDR1 and CDR2 are MNHNS and SASEGT. The length of the CDR3 is 13 residues. CDR3 DNA sequence: TGTGCCAGCAAGATTCTGGGGAACACTGAAGCTTTCTTT. Its translation is CASKILGNTEAFF.

Many counts were recorded for this clonotype. This chain joins TRBV27 and TRBJ2-5, with D unresolved. V was cut by 3 bases and J by 5 bases, with 13 bases left in between. CDR1 and CDR2 from the germline V gene are MNHEY and SMNVEV (reference sequence). This CDR3 region has 14 residues. CDR3 protein: CASSFLPIGETQYF. Written as DNA, the CDR3 is TGTGCCAGCAGTTTTCTACCGATCGGCGAGACCCAGTACTTC.

V usage is TRBV7-2 and J usage is TRBJ2-1, with D perhaps TRBD2 (5 bases). Trimming took 5 bases from V and 4 from J, leaving 18 bases between them. This CDR3 comprises 16 residues. Germline-derived CDR1 and CDR2 are SGHTA and FQGNSA. The DNA of the CDR3 is TGTGCCAGCAGCACTAGTTTCTCGCAAAGATACAATGAGCAGTTCTTC. Translation: CASSTSFSQRYNEQFF.

This clonotype was seen more than once but under ten times. The rearrangement joins TRBV14 to TRBJ2-4, with D perhaps TRBD2 (5 bases). The germline CDR1 and CDR2 sequences are SGHDN and FVKESK. The CDR3 totals 12 residues. V lost 5 bases and J lost 13, with 15 bases in between. The CDR3 loop is CASSAGVTIQYF. DNA of the CDR3: TGTGCCAGCAGCGCGGGCGTTACGATACAGTACTTC.

In its sample, this clonotype was seen a few times. The J gene is TRBJ2-7, the V gene TRBV5-5; D may match TRBD1 or TRBD2 (5 bases each). Germline V gene data show CDR1 as SGHKS and CDR2 as YYEKEE (reference sequence). The CDR3 sequence is 15 residues long. Trimming shortened V by 2 bases and J by 3 bases, and 15 bases separated the two germline ends. This CDR3 is CASSLETGTGYEQYF. CDR3 coding DNA: TGTGCCAGCAGCTTAGAAACCGGGACGGGCTACGAGCAGTACTTC.

This clonotype was seen only once. The chain couples TRBV15 to TRBJ2-7, with TRBD2 as a possible D gene (6 bases). Between the trimmed V and J ends, which lost 5 bases and 5 bases, there was a span of 16 bases. This CDR3 comprises 14 residues. Germline-derived CDR1 and CDR2 are LNHNV and YYDKDF (reference sequence). CDR3 DNA: TGTGCCACCAGCGGAGTCCCCTCGGGGGACGAGCAGTACTTC. Amino acids: CATSGVPSGDEQYF.

The V and J genes are TRBV7-2 and TRBJ2-3; D remains unclear. V was clipped by 4 bases and J by 4 bases, with 9 bases between them. CDR1 and CDR2 (germline): SGHTA, FQGNSA. The CDR3 has 13 residues. The CDR3 is CASSSLGPDTQYF. For the CDR3, the DNA is TGTGCCAGCAGCTCACTGGGCCCAGATACGCAGTATTTT.